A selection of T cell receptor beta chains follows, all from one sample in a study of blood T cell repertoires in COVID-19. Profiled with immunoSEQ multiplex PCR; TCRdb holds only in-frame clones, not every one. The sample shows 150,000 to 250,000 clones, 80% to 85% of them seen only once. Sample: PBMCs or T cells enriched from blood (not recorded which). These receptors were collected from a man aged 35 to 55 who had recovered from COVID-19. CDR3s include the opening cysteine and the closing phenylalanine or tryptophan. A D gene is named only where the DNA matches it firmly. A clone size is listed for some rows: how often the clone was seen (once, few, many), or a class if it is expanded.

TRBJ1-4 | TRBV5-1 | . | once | TGCGCCAGCAGCTTGGCCCGGGCAACTAATGAAAAACTGTTTTTT | CASSLARATNEKLFF
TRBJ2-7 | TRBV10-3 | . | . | TGTGCCATCAGCCCCAGGGGATACTCCTACGAGCAGTACTTC | CAISPRGYSYEQYF
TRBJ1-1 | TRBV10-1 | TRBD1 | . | TGCGCCAGCAGTGAGTACAGGGGGCGGATCACTGAAGCTTTCTTT | CASSEYRGRITEAFF
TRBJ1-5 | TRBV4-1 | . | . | TGCGCCAGCAGCCGACGAAAAGGAACGGGGAACGGTGGCAATCAGCCCCAGCATTTT | CASSRRKGTGNGGNQPQHF
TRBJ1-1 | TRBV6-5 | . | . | TGTGCCAGTTTAGACACTGAAGCTTTCTTT | CASLDTEAFF
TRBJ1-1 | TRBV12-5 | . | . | TGTGCTAGTGGTATCCCAGGACAGAACACTGAAGCTTTCTTT | CASGIPGQNTEAFF
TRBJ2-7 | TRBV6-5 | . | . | TGTGCCAGCAGTCAATACCAGGGGGGACCCGAGCAGTACTTC | CASSQYQGGPEQYF
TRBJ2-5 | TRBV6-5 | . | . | TGTGCCAGCAGCCCCACAGGGAGTAGAGAGACCCAGTACTTC | CASSPTGSRETQYF
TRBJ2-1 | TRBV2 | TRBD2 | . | TGTGCCAGCAGTGGTCCCCTAGCGGCAAAATCCTACAATGAGCAGTTCTTC | CASSGPLAAKSYNEQFF
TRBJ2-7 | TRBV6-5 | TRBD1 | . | TGTGCCAGCACGGGACAGGGGGCAGGGGAGCAGTACTTC | CASTGQGAGEQYF
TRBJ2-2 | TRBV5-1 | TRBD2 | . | TGCGCCAGCAGCTCCCCCGGGACTAGCGGTAACACCGGGGAGCTGTTTTTT | CASSSPGTSGNTGELFF
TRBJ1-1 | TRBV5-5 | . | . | TGTGCCAGCAGCTTCTCGGGGGTGACTGAAGCTTTCTTT | CASSFSGVTEAFF
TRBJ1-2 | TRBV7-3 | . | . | TGTGCCAGCAGCTTAGGGGCCTCTAACTATGGCTACACCTTC | CASSLGASNYGYTF
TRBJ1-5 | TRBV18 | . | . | TGTGCCAGCTCGCCGACAGTTAGCAATCAGCCCCAGCATTTT | CASSPTVSNQPQHF
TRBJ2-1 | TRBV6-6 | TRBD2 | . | TGTGCCAGCAGTCCTACTAGCGGGACCTCCAGGGCAAGATACAATGAGCAGTTCTTC | CASSPTSGTSRARYNEQFF
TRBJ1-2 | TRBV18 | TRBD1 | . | TGTGCCAGCTCGCCAACAGGGGCGAACTATGGCTACACCTTC | CASSPTGANYGYTF
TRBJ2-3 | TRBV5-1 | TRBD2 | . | TGCGCCAGCAGTACTAGCGGCAGCACAGATACGCAGTATTTT | CASSTSGSTDTQYF
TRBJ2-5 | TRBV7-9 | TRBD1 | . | TGTGCCAGCAGGTCTAGGGGGCCACAAGAGACCCAGTACTTC | CASRSRGPQETQYF
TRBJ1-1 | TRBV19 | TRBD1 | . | TGTGCCAGTAGTAGGGGACAGAAAAACACTGAAGCTTTCTTT | CASSRGQKNTEAFF
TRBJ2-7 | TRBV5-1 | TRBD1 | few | TGCGCCAGCACTCGGGACAGAGCCTTCTACGAGCAGTACTTC | CASTRDRAFYEQYF
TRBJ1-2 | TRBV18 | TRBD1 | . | TGTGCCAGCTCACCACCAATGGGACAGGGGGTCAATGGCTACACCTTC | CASSPPMGQGVNGYTF
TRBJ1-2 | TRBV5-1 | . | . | TGCGCCAGCAGCCCCGGACAGACTGGCTACACCTTC | CASSPGQTGYTF
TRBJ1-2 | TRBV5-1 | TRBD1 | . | TGCGCCAGCAGCCCCGGACAGGGGGTAGATGGCTACACCTTC | CASSPGQGVDGYTF
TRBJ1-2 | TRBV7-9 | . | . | TGTGCCAGCAGCTTAGCTCTGATGGACAGTGCAGGCGGCTACACCTTC | CASSLALMDSAGGYTF
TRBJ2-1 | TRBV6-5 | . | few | TGTGCCAGCTCCTTTAATAGTCGCCCCTACAATGAGCAGTTCTTC | CASSFNSRPYNEQFF
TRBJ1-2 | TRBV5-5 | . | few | TGTGCCAGCAGCTTCGAAATTACCGGGGACATAGGCTACACCTTC | CASSFEITGDIGYTF
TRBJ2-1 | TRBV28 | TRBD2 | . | TGTGCCAGCAACCAATGGGGGGGAGGGGACTACAATGAGCAGTTCTTC | CASNQWGGGDYNEQFF
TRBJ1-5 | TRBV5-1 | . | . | TGCGCCAGCAGCTTGGGTTCCGGGAGCAATCAGCCCCAGCATTTT | CASSLGSGSNQPQHF
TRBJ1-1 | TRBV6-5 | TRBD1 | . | TGTGCCAGCAGCCTCGGGACAGGGGATACTGAAGCTTTCTTT | CASSLGTGDTEAFF
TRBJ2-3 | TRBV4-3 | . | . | TGCGCCAGCAGCCAAGATCACTCGGATACGCAGTATTTT | CASSQDHSDTQYF
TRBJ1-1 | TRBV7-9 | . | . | TGTGCCAGCAGCTTAGCTTCAGGGTCGGGCACTGAAGCTTTCTTT | CASSLASGSGTEAFF
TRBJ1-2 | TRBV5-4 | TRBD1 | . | TGTGCCAGCAGCTTTACAGGGGAAAGTGGAGGCTACACCTTC | CASSFTGESGGYTF
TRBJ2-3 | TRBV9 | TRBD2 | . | TGTGCCAGCAGTCCAGCGGGGGCCCTCCGCACAGATACGCAGTATTTT | CASSPAGALRTDTQYF
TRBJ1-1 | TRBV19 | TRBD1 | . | TGTGCCAGTAGTAGGGACAGAGGGCCTGAAGCTTTCTTT | CASSRDRGPEAFF
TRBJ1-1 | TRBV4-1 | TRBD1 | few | TGCGCCAGCAGCCAAATGGACAGGGACACTGAAGCTTTCTTT | CASSQMDRDTEAFF
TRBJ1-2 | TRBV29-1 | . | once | TGCAGCGCCACTACCTCAGCGGGGGGCTATGGCTACACCTTC | CSATTSAGGYGYTF
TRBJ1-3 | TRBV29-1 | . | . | TGCAGCGTCGGCTCTGGAAACACCATATATTTT | CSVGSGNTIYF
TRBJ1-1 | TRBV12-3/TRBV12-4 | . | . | TGTGCCAGCACGGGGAGGGGCAACACTGAAGCTTTCTTT | CASTGRGNTEAFF
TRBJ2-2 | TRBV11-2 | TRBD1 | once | TGTGCCAGCAGCCTAGGACAGGGGCGGACCGGGGAGCTGTTTTTT | CASSLGQGRTGELFF
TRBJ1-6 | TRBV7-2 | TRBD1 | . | TGTGCCAGCAGCTCCGGGACAGCTGGTTCACCCCTCCACTTT | CASSSGTAGSPLHF
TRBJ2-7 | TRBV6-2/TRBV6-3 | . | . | TGTGCCAGCAGTTACTCGCACTCCCCCGCCGGGAGCTCCTACGAGCAGTACTTC | CASSYSHSPAGSSYEQYF
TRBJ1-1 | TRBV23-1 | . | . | TGCGCCAGCAGTCAAAGTATGAACGCAGGGACTGAAGCTTTCTTT | CASSQSMNAGTEAFF
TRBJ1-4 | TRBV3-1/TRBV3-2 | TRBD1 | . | TGTGCCAGCAGCACGGGACAGGGCTATGAAAAACTGTTTTTT | CASSTGQGYEKLFF
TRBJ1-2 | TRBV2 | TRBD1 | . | TGTGCCAGCAGTCCGATACAGGGGGCGGCTGGCTACACCTTC | CASSPIQGAAGYTF
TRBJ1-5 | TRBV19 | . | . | TGTGCCAGTAGTATGAAAGGGGTTTATGGGCAGCCCCAGCATTTT | CASSMKGVYGQPQHF
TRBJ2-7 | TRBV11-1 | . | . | TGTGCCAGCAGCTCGACAATCCCCGAGCAGTACTTC | CASSSTIPEQYF
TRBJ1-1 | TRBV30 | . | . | TGTGCCTGGACAGGGGACACTGAAGCTTTCTTT | CAWTGDTEAFF
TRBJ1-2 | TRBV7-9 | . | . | TGTGCCAGCAGCCCGACGACGGGTTTGGACTATGGCTACACCTTC | CASSPTTGLDYGYTF
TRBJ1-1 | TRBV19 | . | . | TGTGCCAGCATGGGGGGATTGAACACTGAAGCTTTCTTT | CASMGGLNTEAFF
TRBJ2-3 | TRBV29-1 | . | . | TGCAGCGTTGAAGATGATTCCCCTGGCCCCCAAGATACGCAGTATTTT | CSVEDDSPGPQDTQYF